This T cell receptor (beta chain) was captured in a study of T cell responses to AZD1222 COVID-19 vaccine (dated by TCRdb to the early 2020s). At the level of the whole study: AZD1222 recipients with second doses at about 4 weeks or about 12 weeks were pooled, because spike-specific TCR depth and breadth did not differ between schedules. A total of 230 to 250 trial participants underwent TCR sequencing, of whom nearly 210 had received two doses of AZD1222 and some 26 had received two doses of the MenACWY control vaccine. Enrollment into the trials was organized by age into subgroups of 18-55, 56-69 and 70-plus years, and those subgroups contained roughly 160, 29 and 62 TCR-sequenced participants, respectively. What the research found in general, with its limitations: CD4 TCRs associated with the vaccine covered the entire spike protein, and the dominant responses were in regions 160-218 and 743-854. Epitopes outside the regions mutated in the B.1.351 and B.1.1.7 variants were reportedly recognized by nearly half of the unique spike-specific TCRs. After two AZD1222 doses, both the breadth and the depth of spike-specific TCRs were significantly higher than at day 0 and than in MenACWY recipients. Because no samples from the day 14 peak response were available, repertoires could be characterized only after the peak T cell response. Participants were mostly white British and included more females than males, and it was suggested by the authors that clonal diversity may have been underestimated. The 56-69-year group was small, and its depth increase did not reach significance, likely because of low power. Conclusions about previously exposed vaccinees are limited, since just six AZD1222 recipients were seropositive for SARS-CoV-2 at baseline.

What the time point label conveys for this sample: baseline before first vaccination. The vaccinee samples were drawn from two UK trials, COV001 and COV002, one of which was a single-blind randomized controlled phase 2/3 trial testing AZD1222 (ChAdOx1 nCoV-19) in healthy adults. For TCRbeta chain sequencing, PBMC samples from trial participants were taken at day 0 and at day 28 after the second dose. CDR1 SGHTA and CDR2 FQGNSA were looked up in the germline V gene. CDR3 length: 15 amino acids, cysteine to phenylalanine. Of all the DNA, just the CDR3 is kept, 45 bases in frame from base 1. Trimming takes 5 bases off V and 1 base off J; junction bases not matched to a gene: 4. The CDR3 regions of human TCRbeta chains were analyzed by immunosequencing. Regarding the original processing steps: Repertoire TCRs were matched against a reference library of SARS-CoV-2-specific TCRs generated with the MIRA antigen-specificity platform. Breadth was defined as the fraction of unique TCRs that were SARS-CoV-2-associated, and depth was defined as the fraction of total T cells that were SARS-CoV-2-associated. Using the MIRA data, each spike-specific TCR was assigned both to the spike region to which the TCR was reactive and to a CD4 or CD8 class. Log10-transformed breadth and depth values were compared by one-way ANOVA with Sidak's multiple comparisons tests. Imported from immuneACCESS, the table was reduced by TCRdb to in-frame sequences with V and J called. These copies leave out some clones; in studies compared against another copy, an unresolved V gene accounts for under half, and the cause of the remainder is not known. The V and J calls and clone size come from that table; D and trimming were worked out from the DNA. Counted in this sample were about 110,000 clones; about 86% of them appeared once. Around 3.2% of the sample goes to the ten largest clones.

Worth noting for this clone: Its antigen is still unknown. Base quality data are lacking; no much larger clone is found one base away.

This receptor was identified in an adult in good health. Here the chain combines TRBV7-2 and TRBJ2-2; 7 bases in between match TRBD1. Sequences were derived from peripheral blood, sampled on day 0 of AZD1222 vaccination. The CDR3 region reads CASSQTGLNTGELFF. DNA sequence: TGTGCCAGCAGCCAGACAGGGTTGAACACCGGGGAGCTGTTTTTT. This CDR3, with the reference TRBV7-2 and TRBJ2-2 proteins standing in past its ends, gives the full variable domain GAGVSQSPSNKVTEKGKDVELRCDPISGHTALYWYRQSLGQGLEFLIYFQGNSAPDKSGLPSDRFSAERTGGSVSTLTIQRTQQEDSAVYLCASSQTGLNTGELFFGEGSRLTVL.